This T cell receptor beta chain was found in a study of blood T cell repertoires in COVID-19. Across the study: T cells, B-cell-depleted T cells, or PBMCs supplied cDNA or gDNA.

Original data processing: By means of reference gene primer amplification, nucleated cell counts were estimated. Only in-frame clones appear in the TCRdb table, and some are missing; sequencing was by immunoSEQ multiplex PCR. The DNA was the basis for D and trimming; V, J and clone size are from that table. Here the sample spans 120,000 or so clones, over 70% being singletons. The CDR3 is 16 amino acids. V gave up 7 bases and J gave up 6 bases, with 24 bases separating them. The germline V gene has CDR1 MDHEN and CDR2 SYDVKM. This receptor was identified in a man at least 80 years old with active or convalescent COVID-19. Sample: peripheral blood. J is TRBJ1-1 and V is TRBV28; maybe TRBD1 (5 bases). CDR3 sequence reads: CASNRPWGSGSPEAFF. DNA for the CDR3: TGTGCCAGCAACCGTCCATGGGGCAGTGGATCCCCTGAAGCTTTCTTT.